Following are 28 T cell receptor beta chains from one sample sequenced in a study of T cells in Graves' hyperthyroidism and ophthalmopathy (dated 2019 in TCRdb). Receptor amplification or capture employed multiplex PCR. TCRdb shows the sequencer as Illumina HiSeq 2000. The TCR beta CDR3 regions were amplified from RNA transcripts. For the first round of RT-PCR on the TCR CDR3, the HTBI primer set was used together with the Qiagen OneStep RT-PCR kit. TCRdb reworked the public reads: Q25 trimming with fastp, MiXCR clone assembly, productive beta chains retained. Rows are combined by CDR3 protein, so each entry shows the most common genes and DNA. In all, the sample holds under 350,000 distinct CDR3 sequences, and approximately 15% of those were seen once. The leading ten clones occupy about 51% of the sample. The material sequenced was blood. Receptors originate from an older woman with Graves' ophthalmopathy.

This clonotype was found many times. The genes are TRBV18 and TRBJ1-5; 11 bases align to TRBD1. The germline V gene encodes CDR1 KGHSH and CDR2 LQKENI. V gave up 3 bases and J gave up 7 bases; unmatched junction bases: 8. CDR3 length equals 16 residues. CDR3 sequence reads: CASSPRTGGLGQPQHF. Here the CDR3 DNA reads TGTGCCAGCTCACCGAGGACAGGGGGCCTTGGGCAGCCCCAGCATTTT.

This clonotype was detected many times. The rearrangement joins TRBV7-2 to TRBJ1-1, with D possibly being TRBD1 (5 bases). This CDR3 region has 14 residues. Germline V CDR1 and CDR2: SGHTA, FQGNSA. The germline V and J ends were trimmed by 5 bases and 4 bases, with 14 bases remaining between them. Written as DNA, the CDR3 is TGTGCCAGCAGCCGAACAGGTCGAGGCACTGAAGCTTTCTTT. Amino acids: CASSRTGRGTEAFF. Filled out from reference TRBV7-2 and TRBJ1-1, the complete variable domain reads GAGVSQSPSNKVTEKGKDVELRCDPISGHTALYWYRQSLGQGLEFLIYFQGNSAPDKSGLPSDRFSAERTGGSVSTLTIQRTQQEDSAVYLCASSRTGRGTEAFFGQGTRLTVV.

This clonotype was recorded many times. This chain uses TRBV6-1 with TRBJ1-5, with D perhaps matching TRBD1 (5 bases). This CDR3 is built from 13 residues. The V gene's germline CDR1 is MNHNS and CDR2 SASEGT. The V end lost 8 bases, the J end lost 5 bases, and 13 bases lay between the germline ends. The CDR3 DNA sequence: TGTGCCAGCCGGCGGGCGGGGGATCAGCCCCAGCATTTT. Translation gives CASRRAGDQPQHF.

This clonotype was seen only a few times. The CDR3 region is CASNEGGRQETQYF. For the CDR3, the DNA is TGTGCCAGCAACGAGGGGGGACGACAAGAGACCCAGTACTTC. The chain couples TRBV14 to TRBJ2-5; D may be TRBD1 or TRBD2 (6 bases each). V lost 7 bases, J lost 2 bases, and 14 bases lay in between. The CDR3 spans 14 residues. Germline loops: CDR1 SGHDN, CDR2 FVKESK.

This clonotype was observed many times. The chain links TRBV12-3 or TRBV12-4 to TRBJ2-2; D might be TRBD2 (5 bases). V lost 4 bases and J lost 6, with 12 bases in between. The CDR3 extends over 14 amino acids. The CDR3 nucleotides are TGTGCCAGCAGTTCCGTGGGAGCGGCCGGGGAGCTGTTTTTT. As protein: CASSSVGAAGELFF.

This clonotype occurred a few times. The chain is built from TRBV29-1 and TRBJ1-1; no firm D call. The CDR3 length is 14 residues. In germline, CDR1 is SQVTM, CDR2 ANQGSEA. Trimming took off 4 bases at V and 1 base at J, with 13 bases between the two ends. CDR3 sequence reads: CSVGVGVPNTEAFF. For the CDR3, the DNA is TGCAGCGTTGGAGTCGGGGTCCCGAACACTGAAGCTTTCTTT.

This clonotype was counted ten times or more. The genes are TRBV7-9 and TRBJ2-7; 7 bases fit TRBD1. V shed 1 base and J 3 bases; nucleotides not matched to a gene: 6. The CDR3 consists of 15 residues. In germline, CDR1 is SEHNR, CDR2 FQNEAQ (reference sequence). The chain's CDR3 is CASSLVSGGHYEQYF. The CDR3 DNA reads as TGTGCCAGCAGCTTAGTATCAGGGGGTCACTACGAGCAGTACTTC.

This clonotype was observed many times. This chain joins TRBV29-1 and TRBJ2-5, with TRBD1 matching 9 bases. The CDR3 extends over 14 amino acids. The ends lost 3 bases at V and 5 bases at J; junction bases unmatched: 7. From germline, CDR1 is SQVTM and CDR2 ANQGSEA. CDR3 sequence reads: CSVEGDRDVETQYF. CDR3 nucleotides: TGCAGCGTTGAGGGGGACAGGGATGTGGAGACCCAGTACTTC.

This clonotype was observed at least ten times. The chain links TRBV5-1 to TRBJ2-4; tentatively, D is TRBD2 (6 bases). V was pared by 2 bases and J by 1 base, with 16 bases between. Germline loops: CDR1 SGHRS, CDR2 YFSETQ. CDR3 length: 17 amino acids. The CDR3 DNA sequence: TGCGCCAGCAGCTTTGGTATGGACTATTTGGCCAAAAACATTCAGTACTTC. Translated, it gives CASSFGMDYLAKNIQYF.

There are many counts of this clonotype. The chain combines TRBV4-2 with TRBJ2-5, with 10 bases aligning to TRBD1. V shed 1 base, J shed 5 bases, and the junction held 1 base outside the gene matches. The germline V gene encodes CDR1 LGHNA and CDR2 YNFKEQ. The CDR3 is 14 residues long. In DNA, the CDR3 is TGTGCCAGCAGCCAAGGACAGGGGGCGGAGACCCAGTACTTC. Residues: CASSQGQGAETQYF.

This chain links TRBV28 with TRBJ2-7; 10 bases are shared with TRBD2. The CDR3 runs 15 residues. Trimming at V came to 1 base and at J to 3 bases, leaving 3 bases not matched to a gene. CDR1 is MDHEN, CDR2 SYDVKM, per germline. CDR3 sequence: CASSLLSSGSYEQYF. The CDR3 DNA reads as TGTGCCAGCAGTTTATTGTCTAGCGGGAGCTACGAGCAGTACTTC.

There are a few counts of this clonotype. The rearrangement uses TRBV29-1 and TRBJ2-3; TRBD1 matches 9 bases. Germline V gene sequence: CDR1 SQVTM, CDR2 ANQGSEA. CDR3 length: 13 residues. V gave up 7 bases and J gave up 6 bases; unmatched junction bases: 8. CDR3 protein: CSAQKTGGDTQYF. DNA of the CDR3: TGCAGCGCCCAAAAGACAGGGGGTGATACGCAGTATTTT.

In this sample, this clonotype turned up many times. This chain uses TRBV6-2 or TRBV6-3 with TRBJ2-7; D is uncertain. The CDR3 is made up of 12 amino acids. Germline-derived CDR1 and CDR2 are MNHEY and SVGEGT. Between the trimmed V and J ends, which lost 5 bases and 3 bases, there was a span of 8 bases. For the CDR3, the DNA is TGTGCCAGCAGTCGAACAGTCTACGAGCAGTACTTC. Encoded protein: CASSRTVYEQYF.

In its sample, this clonotype was seen many times. The chain combines TRBV20-1 with TRBJ2-1, with a weak D call TRBD2 (5 bases). This CDR3 region has 13 residues. The germline V gene has CDR1 DFQATT and CDR2 SNEGSKA (reference sequence). V dropped 4 bases and J dropped 2 bases, with 9 bases sitting between them. The CDR3 spells CSAMRVPYNEQFF. The DNA of the CDR3 is TGCAGTGCTATGCGGGTGCCCTACAATGAGCAGTTCTTC.

The V gene is TRBV18, the J gene TRBJ1-4, with D possibly TRBD1 on 5 matching bases. The V end was cut by 1 base, the J end by 1 base, with 7 bases between. The CDR3 runs to 15 residues. Per the germline V gene, CDR1 is KGHSH and CDR2 is LQKENI. As DNA, the CDR3 is TGTGCCAGCTCACCACGGCAGGGAACTAATGAAAAACTGTTTTTT. This sequence encodes CASSPRQGTNEKLFF.

This clonotype was detected a few times. The rearrangement uses TRBV20-1 and TRBJ2-3; a weak D match, TRBD2 (5 bases). The CDR3 is made up of 11 amino acids. The V gene's germline CDR1 is DFQATT and CDR2 SNEGSKA (reference sequence). The V end was cut by 1 base, the J end by 8 bases, with 7 bases between. CDR3 bases: TGCAGTGCTAGAGTTGGAGGTACGCAGTATTTT. This encodes CSARVGGTQYF.

This clonotype came up many times. The chain employs TRBV11-2 and TRBJ2-3; D perhaps matches TRBD1 (6 bases). In germline, CDR1 is SGHAT, CDR2 FQNNGV. Trimming left V 5 bases short and J 6 bases short, with 9 bases between. The CDR3 length is 12 residues. The CDR3 DNA sequence: TGTGCCAGCAGCAAAGACAGGGATACGCAGTATTTT. This codes for CASSKDRDTQYF.

This clonotype has just a few counts. The V gene is TRBV5-1, the J gene TRBJ1-6; 10 bases are a match to TRBD1. This CDR3 region has 16 residues. The V segment lost 4 bases and the J segment 6 bases; nucleotides outside the gene matches: 7. The germline gives CDR1 SGHRS, CDR2 YFSETQ. The CDR3 DNA is TGCGCCAGCAGCGAAACGGGACAGGGGATTAATTCACCCCTCCACTTT. This translates into CASSETGQGINSPLHF.

This clonotype was found many times. The chain couples TRBV27 to TRBJ2-1; the match to TRBD2 covers 11 bases. CDR3 size: 15 residues. V was pared by 6 bases and J by 8 bases, with 9 bases of the junction left unmatched. In germline, CDR1 is MNHEY, CDR2 SMNVEV (reference sequence). CDR3 DNA sequence: TGTGCCAGCAGACTCGGGACTAGCGGCATAGATGAGCAGTTCTTC. Its translation: CASRLGTSGIDEQFF.

This clonotype was detected many times. The CDR3 region is CASRLGQGPFTGELFF. CDR3 DNA: TGTGCCAGTAGGTTGGGACAGGGTCCCTTTACCGGGGAGCTGTTTTTT. The chain combines TRBV19 with TRBJ2-2, with TRBD1 matching over 9 bases. J lost 5 bases, V lost 6 bases, and 10 bases had no gene match. Germline V CDR1 and CDR2: LNHDA, SQIVND (reference sequence). The CDR3 runs 16 residues.

The V and J genes are TRBV20-1 and TRBJ1-2; D gene unclear. The CDR3 is 16 amino acids. V was shortened by 1 base and J by 1 base, with 16 bases between the two germline ends. From germline, CDR1 is DFQATT and CDR2 SNEGSKA (reference sequence). CDR3 in DNA: TGCAGTGCTAGAGTCTCGAGCACAGATCTTAACTATGGCTACACCTTC. Translated: CSARVSSTDLNYGYTF.

This clonotype has ten or more counts. The gene calls are TRBV28 and TRBJ2-7; D not resolved. The CDR3 extends over 13 amino acids. Germline assignment: CDR1 MDHEN and CDR2 SYDVKM. V was cut by 7 bases and J by 3 bases, with 13 bases left in between. CDR3 bases: TGTGCCAGCACGGGCCTATATTACTACGAGCAGTACTTC. Translated: CASTGLYYYEQYF.

This clonotype was observed at least ten times. The chain couples TRBV7-3 to TRBJ2-7; 8 bases align to TRBD2. CDR3 length: 15 amino acids. Germline V lookup: CDR1 SGHTA, CDR2 FQGTGA. V was clipped by 1 base and J by 6 bases; unmatched bases: 8. CDR3 region: CASSLNAGGLGEQYF. The CDR3 coding sequence is TGTGCCAGCAGCTTAAACGCGGGGGGCTTGGGCGAGCAGTACTTC.

This sequence joins TRBV24-1 and TRBJ2-1, with unresolved D. CDR1 and CDR2 from the germline V gene are KGHDR and SFDVKD. CDR3 size: 13 residues. The V end was cut by 0 bases, the J end by 6 bases, with 5 bases between. The CDR3 here is CATSDLDPNEQFF. The CDR3, as DNA: TGTGCCACCAGTGATTTGGACCCCAATGAGCAGTTCTTC.

Comment on this clonotype: At one end, the junction sequence differs from germline, possibly due to a read error. This chain connects TRBV2 to TRBJ2-7, with 7 bases aligning to TRBD1. The CDR3 runs to 14 residues. The germline V gene has CDR1 SNHLY and CDR2 FYNNEI. This chain's CDR3 is CAGRDSSLKPEQYF. The CDR3 bases are TGTGCCGGCAGGGACAGTTCTCTTAAACCCGAGCAGTACTTC. Using reference TRBV2 and TRBJ2-7 for the parts outside the CDR3, the full variable domain is EPEVTQTPSHQVTQMGQEVILRCVPISNHLYFYWYRQILGQKVEFLVSFYNNEISEKSEIFDDQFSVERPDGSNFTLKIRSTKLEDSAMYFCAGRDSSLKPEQYFGPGTRLTVT.

The genes are TRBV5-5 and TRBJ1-2, with TRBD1 matching 11 bases. The CDR3 has 15 amino acids. Trimming at V came to 3 bases and at J to 2 bases, leaving 3 bases not matched to a gene. CDR1 is SGHKS and CDR2 is YYEKEE in the germline V gene (reference sequence). The CDR3 loop is CASSYGTGGNYGYTF. In DNA form, the CDR3 reads TGTGCCAGCAGCTACGGGACAGGGGGGAACTATGGCTACACCTTC. The full variable domain, with the rest looked up from reference TRBV5-5 and TRBJ1-2, is DAGVTQSPTHLIKTRGQQVTLRCSPISGHKSVSWYQQVLGQGPQFIFQYYEKEERGRGNFPDRFSARQFPNYSSELNVNALLLGDSALYLCASSYGTGGNYGYTFGSGTRLTVV.

This clonotype appeared many times. The J gene is TRBJ1-2, the V gene TRBV27; 7 bases fit TRBD1. CDR3 length: 14 residues. Germline loops: CDR1 MNHEY, CDR2 SMNVEV (reference sequence). After removal of 4 bases from V and 5 bases from J, the junction contained 7 bases not matched to a gene. CDR3 nucleotide sequence: TGTGCCAGCAGTTCGACAGGGTGGGATTATGGCTACACCTTC. As protein: CASSSTGWDYGYTF.

This clonotype was seen repeatedly, ten times or more. The chain joins TRBV6-2 or TRBV6-3 to TRBJ2-7, with 8 positions matching TRBD1. J lost 3 bases, V lost 7 bases, and 11 bases had no gene match. Germline V lookup: CDR1 MNHEY, CDR2 SVGEGT. The CDR3 extends over 15 amino acids. CDR3 bases: TGTGCCAGCAAGATGAATCCTGACAGGGGCTACGAGCAGTACTTC. Protein: CASKMNPDRGYEQYF.